This T cell receptor (beta chain) was sequenced in a study of OX40 agonist ivuxolimab in advanced cancers. Study-level information: Under the entry rules, prior anti-PD-1, anti-PD-L1 or anti-CTLA-4 therapy was allowed, and approximately 40% had some.

V was shortened by 7 bases and J by 7 bases, with 28 bases between the two germline ends. CDR3 length equals 17 residues. From germline, CDR1 is GTSNPN and CDR2 SVGIG (reference sequence). Anyone with autoimmune disease history or systemic immunosuppression was excluded. Measured with immunoSEQ multiplex PCR; TCRdb has only the in-frame clones, and not every one. The sample has about 64,000 clones, over 80% seen once. The chain links TRBV30 to TRBJ2-2, with D possibly being TRBD2 (6 bases). Sequences were derived from CD4+ or CD8+ T cells sorted from blood, sampled in a trial of the OX40 agonist ivuxolimab. This clonotype was obtained from an adult with an advanced solid tumor such as melanoma, head and neck, liver or kidney cancer. In nucleotides, the CDR3 is TGTGCCTCGTCAGGTGGGGGGAGAGGCTTCGAAGGCGGGGAGCTGTTTTTT. Translated, it gives CASSGGGRGFEGGELFF.